This T cell receptor (beta chain) was observed in a study of blood T cell repertoires in COVID-19. Study-wide background: PBMCs, B-cell-depleted T cells, or T cells provided the cDNA or gDNA that made up the material.

Original methodology: Quantification of nucleated cells was approximated via reference gene primer amplification. Produced via immunoSEQ multiplex PCR; TCRdb's table is partial and in-frame only. D and trimming come from the DNA, and the V and J calls and clone size come from that table. The data contain hundreds of thousands of clones, 88% of them singletons. The CDR3 has 14 residues. Germline V gene data show CDR1 as SGHDN and CDR2 as FVKESK. The V gene end was trimmed by 1 base and the J gene end by 3 bases; junction bases not matched to a gene: 3. Residents of about two dozen US areas, aged about 18 to 95 years, made up the participants. The study assigned cohorts using participant-reported clinical history.

The receptor was derived from a woman between 18 and 29 years old who had been exposed to COVID-19. The gene calls are TRBV14 and TRBJ2-7; 7 bases are a match to TRBD1. Material: PBMCs or T cells enriched from blood (not recorded which). CDR3 loop: CASSQGQGSYEQYF. The CDR3 DNA reads TGTGCCAGCAGCCAAGGACAGGGTAGCTACGAGCAGTACTTC.